The clone carrying this T cell receptor (beta chain) was observed once. The CDR3 runs 13 residues. Germline V lookup: CDR1 MNHEY, CDR2 SVGAGI. J was trimmed by 7 bases and V by 6 bases; bases with no gene match: 3. The sample originates from a study of technical replicates of blood from several donors. Method: immunoSEQ multiplex PCR; TCRdb's copy keeps in-frame clones and lacks some. The sample consists of about 88,000 clones, approximately 94% of them appearing once. J is TRBJ2-7 and V is TRBV6-5; TRBD2 matches at 13 bases. The source is a human donor in good health. The sequenced sample consisted of T cells isolated from PBMCs. This chain's CDR3 is CASSSGLAGEQYF. Here the CDR3 DNA reads TGTGCCAGCAGCTCGGGACTAGCGGGAGAGCAGTACTTC.